The 29 T cell receptor beta chains below come from one sample, sequenced in a study of OX40 agonist ivuxolimab in advanced cancers. Produced via immunoSEQ multiplex PCR; TCRdb's table is partial and in-frame only. The repertoire holds some 70,000 clones, with 88% as singletons. This specimen consisted of CD4+ or CD8+ T cells sorted from blood, obtained in a trial of the OX40 agonist ivuxolimab. These receptors all come from an adult with an advanced solid tumor such as melanoma, head and neck, liver or kidney cancer.

Only a few counts were recorded for this clone. The rearrangement links TRBV7-6 to TRBJ2-6; the match to TRBD2 covers 9 bases. The V gene's germline CDR1 is SGHVS and CDR2 FNYEAQ. There are 18 residues in the CDR3. The J segment lost 1 base and the V segment lost 5 bases, leaving 9 bases of the junction unmatched. The CDR3 nucleotides read TGTGCCAGCAGCCCAATAGCGGGGGCGAGATCTGGGGCCAACGTCCTGACTTTC. Translating gives CASSPIAGARSGANVLTF.

The chain combines TRBV14 with TRBJ2-2; D unresolved. Trimming shortened V by 4 bases and J by 0 bases, and 18 bases separated the two germline ends. Germline CDR1 is SGHDN and CDR2 is FVKESK. The CDR3 runs 18 residues. The CDR3 spells CASSPRAAGVTNTGELFF. The DNA for the CDR3 is TGTGCCAGCAGCCCTAGGGCGGCAGGCGTTACGAACACCGGGGAGCTGTTTTTT.

This chain connects TRBV7-6 to TRBJ2-2, with D perhaps TRBD1 (5 bases). Deletions cut 1 base from V and 3 bases from J, with 15 bases between. Germline lookup yields CDR1 SGHVS and CDR2 FNYEAQ. The CDR3 covers 17 residues. The CDR3 reads CASSLVRDSRYTGELFF. As DNA, the CDR3 is TGTGCCAGCAGCTTAGTCAGGGATAGCCGCTACACCGGGGAGCTGTTTTTT.

This chain uses TRBV30 with TRBJ1-2; D not resolved. V was cut by 6 bases and J by 6 bases, with 17 bases left in between. The CDR3 covers 13 residues. From germline, CDR1 is GTSNPN and CDR2 SVGIG (reference sequence). CDR3 residues: CACRSMGKDGYTF. The CDR3 DNA sequence: TGTGCCTGCCGTTCAATGGGGAAGGATGGCTACACCTTC.

This clone was seen a single time. The V and J genes are TRBV5-1 and TRBJ2-1, with D perhaps TRBD1 (6 bases). Germline V gene lookup returns CDR1 SGHRS and CDR2 YFSETQ. With 1 base removed from V and 6 bases from J, the gap between germline ends came to 11 bases. This CDR3 is built from 14 residues. Here the CDR3 reads CASSLLTGGNEQFF. CDR3 bases: TGCGCCAGCAGCTTGTTGACAGGAGGCAATGAGCAGTTCTTC. Full variable domain (missing parts from reference TRBV5-1 and TRBJ2-1): KAGVTQTPRYLIKTRGQQVTLSCSPISGHRSVSWYQQTPGQGLQFLFEYFSETQRNKGNFPGRFSGRQFSNSRSEMNVSTLELGDSALYLCASSLLTGGNEQFFGPGTRLTVL.

This chain uses TRBV15 with TRBJ2-1, with 10 bases aligning to TRBD2. Germline V CDR1 and CDR2: LNHNV, YYDKDF (reference sequence). The CDR3 runs to 18 residues. V trimming: 0 bases; J trimming: 6 bases; junction bases outside the gene matches: 11. CDR3 sequence reads: CATSRDPPSGGVFNEQFF. The DNA for the CDR3 is TGTGCCACCAGCAGAGATCCCCCCAGCGGGGGGGTGTTCAATGAGCAGTTCTTC.

This chain links TRBV6-1 with TRBJ1-1, with 9 positions matching TRBD1. Germline-derived CDR1 and CDR2 are MNHNS and SASEGT. The ends lost 6 bases at V and 3 bases at J; junction bases unmatched: 5. The length of the CDR3 is 14 residues. The CDR3: CASRQGAWDTEAFF. The CDR3 nucleotides read TGTGCCAGCAGACAGGGGGCGTGGGACACTGAAGCTTTCTTT.

The V call is TRBV9, the J call TRBJ2-3; maybe TRBD2 (6 bases). Deletions cut 0 bases from V and 11 bases from J, with 19 bases between. Germline values: CDR1 SGDLS, CDR2 YYNGEE. The CDR3 is made up of 15 amino acids. CDR3 protein: CASSVGRDFAERQYF. CDR3 bases: TGTGCCAGCAGCGTAGGCCGGGACTTTGCAGAGAGGCAGTATTTT.

V usage is TRBV28 and J usage is TRBJ2-7, with TRBD1 matching over 9 bases. The germline gives CDR1 MDHEN, CDR2 SYDVKM. CDR3 size: 17 residues. Unmatched junction bases numbered 15, after V lost 4 bases and J lost 5 bases. The chain's CDR3 is CASSSRPGQGSLHEQYF. In nucleotides, the CDR3 is TGTGCCAGCAGTTCGAGACCGGGACAGGGTTCCCTCCACGAGCAGTACTTC.

V usage is TRBV7-2 and J usage is TRBJ2-3, with D tentatively TRBD1 or TRBD2 (5 bases each). The CDR3 totals 16 residues. Germline assignment: CDR1 SGHTA and CDR2 FQGNSA. The germline V and J ends were trimmed by 5 bases and 3 bases, with 18 bases remaining between them. CDR3 protein: CASSLRGTRRTDTQYF. The DNA for the CDR3 is TGTGCCAGCAGCCTAAGGGGAACCCGGAGGACAGATACGCAGTATTTT.

This clone showed up just a few times. The rearrangement links TRBV19 to TRBJ1-1, with D possibly TRBD1 on 5 matching bases. Trimming removed 7 bases from V and 6 bases from J, with 24 bases in between. Germline V gene data show CDR1 as LNHDA and CDR2 as SQIVND (reference sequence). The CDR3 is 16 residues long. CDR3 region: CASNNPPGEGTAEAFF. CDR3 DNA: TGTGCCAGTAACAACCCCCCGGGGGAGGGGACCGCTGAAGCTTTCTTT.

V usage is TRBV28 and J usage is TRBJ1-2; D gene ambiguous. This CDR3 has 13 residues. Trimming removed 4 bases from V and 5 bases from J, with 11 bases in between. The germline V gene encodes CDR1 MDHEN and CDR2 SYDVKM. CDR3 sequence: CASSSSVFYGYTF. For the CDR3, the DNA is TGTGCCAGCAGTTCCTCGGTATTTTATGGCTACACCTTC.

This chain joins TRBV11-2 and TRBJ2-1; D ambiguous. Germline values: CDR1 SGHAT, CDR2 FQNNGV. The CDR3 contains 13 residues. V shed 5 bases and J shed 5 bases, with 10 bases lying between them. This CDR3 reads CASSLGPNNEQFF. Written as DNA, the CDR3 is TGTGCCAGCAGCCTCGGTCCTAACAATGAGCAGTTCTTC.

This sequence joins TRBV20-1 and TRBJ2-5; no clear D gene. Deletions cut 3 bases from V and 5 bases from J, with 4 bases between. Germline V CDR1 and CDR2: DFQATT, SNEGSKA (reference sequence). The CDR3 is 10 amino acids. CDR3 DNA sequence: TGCAGTGCTAGTTACGAGACCCAGTACTTC. Amino acid sequence: CSASYETQYF.

The chain has TRBV7-9 and TRBJ2-7, with D possibly being TRBD1 or TRBD2 (5 bases each). The germline CDR1 and CDR2 sequences are SEHNR and FQNEAQ (reference sequence). The CDR3 consists of 15 residues. V was pared by 4 bases and J by 3 bases, with 16 bases between. The CDR3 nucleotides are TGTGCCAGCAGCTCAATGGGGGACCGGAACTACGAGCAGTACTTC. This codes for CASSSMGDRNYEQYF.

The chain uses TRBV5-1 and TRBJ2-5; no clear D gene. Germline CDR1 reads SGHRS; CDR2 reads YFSETQ. V gave up 4 bases and J gave up 0 bases, with 4 bases separating them. CDR3 length: 12 amino acids. The CDR3 sequence: CASSPYQETQYF. The CDR3 region has the DNA TGCGCCAGCAGCCCGTACCAAGAGACCCAGTACTTC. Based on the CDR3 plus reference TRBV5-1 and TRBJ2-5, the full variable domain is KAGVTQTPRYLIKTRGQQVTLSCSPISGHRSVSWYQQTPGQGLQFLFEYFSETQRNKGNFPGRFSGRQFSNSRSEMNVSTLELGDSALYLCASSPYQETQYFGPGTRLLVL.

This clone is a singleton in its sample. V is TRBV7-8 and J is TRBJ2-1; 12 bases map to TRBD2. This CDR3 has 15 amino acids. The V and J ends lost 6 bases and 6 bases, in that order; junction bases with no gene match: 6. Germline CDR1 reads SGHVS; CDR2 reads FQNEAQ. The DNA of the CDR3 is TGTGCCAGCAGGTTACCGGGACTAGCGGGCAATGAGCAGTTCTTC. Amino acids: CASRLPGLAGNEQFF. Drawing the rest from reference TRBV7-8 and TRBJ2-1, the complete variable domain is GAGVSQSPRYKVAKRGQDVALRCDPISGHVSLFWYQQALGQGPEFLTYFQNEAQLDKSGLPSDRFFAERPEGSVSTLKIQRTQQEDSAVYLCASRLPGLAGNEQFFGPGTRLTVL.

The chain has TRBV7-3 and TRBJ2-5; TRBD2 agrees at 10 bases. The CDR3 has 16 residues. Germline V gene data show CDR1 as SGHTA and CDR2 as FQGTGA. V shed 2 bases and J 11 bases; nucleotides not matched to a gene: 14. CDR3 nucleotides: TGTGCCAGCAGCTTACTAGCGGGGGCGTCTAGAGAGGAGCAGTACTTC. This translates into CASSLLAGASREEQYF.

This clone appeared once. The chain links TRBV7-9 to TRBJ2-3; D may match TRBD1 or TRBD2 (6 bases each). The CDR3 has 13 amino acids. The germline V gene has CDR1 SEHNR and CDR2 FQNEAQ (reference sequence). Trimming pared 11 bases from V and 14 bases from J, leaving 26 bases between. CDR3 in DNA: TGTGCCGGGGGGCGGGCCGAGGTCATCCCCCGGTATTTT. Its translation is CAGGRAEVIPRYF.

This clone was seen only a few times. The chain carries TRBV4-1 and TRBJ2-7; 8 bases match TRBD2. Germline V lookup: CDR1 MGHRA, CDR2 YSYEKL. The CDR3 is 15 residues long. Trimming at V came to 4 bases and at J to 5 bases, leaving 10 bases not matched to a gene. The CDR3 sequence is CASSPWSRGRNEQYF. The DNA for the CDR3 is TGCGCCAGCAGCCCCTGGTCTCGCGGGAGGAACGAGCAGTACTTC.

The J gene is TRBJ1-4, the V gene TRBV29-1; D remains ambiguous. Germline V gene lookup returns CDR1 SQVTM and CDR2 ANQGSEA. V was trimmed by 6 bases and J by 1 base, leaving 12 bases between them. The CDR3 is 14 amino acids. CDR3 loop: CSVDETGTNEKLFF. The CDR3 nucleotides read TGCAGCGTCGATGAGACGGGAACTAATGAAAAACTGTTTTTT.

This clone was recorded a few times. This chain joins TRBV29-1 and TRBJ2-6; no clear D. This CDR3 is 14 amino acids long. Trimming removed 1 base at V and 0 bases at J, with 4 bases between. CDR1 and CDR2 from the germline V gene are SQVTM and ANQGSEA. CDR3 amino acids: CSVEGYSGANVLTF. CDR3 nucleotide sequence: TGCAGCGTTGAAGGCTACTCTGGGGCCAACGTCCTGACTTTC.

This sequence joins TRBV14 and TRBJ1-1; 9 bases fit TRBD1. Germline assignment: CDR1 SGHDN and CDR2 FVKESK. The CDR3 has 16 amino acids. J lost 0 bases, V lost 6 bases, and 8 bases had no gene match. The CDR3 region has the DNA TGTGCCAGCAGGCGGACAGGGGATAGGATGAACACTGAAGCTTTCTTT. This gives the protein CASRRTGDRMNTEAFF.

The chain has TRBV6-4 and TRBJ1-2, with 9 bases that match TRBD1. The CDR3 totals 16 residues. CDR1 is MRHNA and CDR2 is SNTAGT in the germline V gene. J lost 3 bases, V lost 5 bases, and 10 bases had no gene match. The CDR3, as DNA: TGTGCCAGCAGTCTAGGGACAGGGACGGGGGACTATGGCTACACCTTC. This gives the protein CASSLGTGTGDYGYTF.

In this sample, this clone turned up a few times. The chain links TRBV7-2 to TRBJ2-3, with D tentatively TRBD1 or TRBD2 (5 bases each). The CDR3 extends over 13 amino acids. CDR1 and CDR2 (germline): SGHTA, FQGNSA. The ends were cut back, 1 base at V and 10 bases at J, with 12 bases in the middle. CDR3 DNA sequence: TGTGCCAGCAGCTTAGGGGACCTGGAGGCGCAGTATTTT. The encoded protein is CASSLGDLEAQYF. Full variable domain (remainder filled in from reference TRBV7-2 and TRBJ2-3): GAGVSQSPSNKVTEKGKDVELRCDPISGHTALYWYRQSLGQGLEFLIYFQGNSAPDKSGLPSDRFSAERTGGSVSTLTIQRTQQEDSAVYLCASSLGDLEAQYFGPGTRLTVL.

The CDR3 region is CASSERAGVFYGYTF. CDR3 nucleotide sequence: TGTGCCAGCAGTGAAAGGGCAGGGGTGTTCTATGGCTACACCTTC. The chain uses TRBV6-1 and TRBJ1-2; TRBD1 is a possible D gene (6 bases). The CDR3 consists of 15 residues. V was cut by 2 bases and J by 4 bases, with 14 bases left in between. CDR1 and CDR2 (germline): MNHNS, SASEGT.

V is TRBV6-5 and J is TRBJ1-2; D possibly corresponds to TRBD1 (5 bases). CDR1 and CDR2 (germline): MNHEY, SVGAGI. Trimming left V 4 bases short and J 4 bases short, with 13 bases between. The CDR3 sequence is 14 residues long. The CDR3 sequence is CASSFGWGSYGYTF. CDR3 nucleotide sequence: TGTGCCAGCAGTTTTGGTTGGGGGTCCTATGGCTACACCTTC.

Concerning this clone itself: The junction and the germline gene differ at one end; a read error may be behind it. The genes are TRBV11-3 and TRBJ2-7, with 14 bases that match TRBD2. The CDR3 is 14 amino acids. Germline CDR1 is SGHNT and CDR2 is YENEEA. CDR3 bases: TGTGCCAGCAGCTCCGGACTAGCGGGAGGCCCGTTTTCCTTC. Translating gives CASSSGLAGGPFSF.

The chain carries TRBV5-1 and TRBJ2-7; D may correspond to TRBD1 or TRBD2 (5 bases each). The germline CDR1 and CDR2 sequences are SGHRS and YFSETQ. V was pared by 7 bases and J by 0 bases, with 14 bases between. The CDR3 is made up of 14 amino acids. CDR3 residues: CASGPGLSSYEQYF. DNA of the CDR3: TGCGCCAGCGGTCCGGGGCTGAGCTCCTACGAGCAGTACTTC.